The rows below give T cell receptor beta chains drawn from one sample of a study of siplizumab effects on memory and regulatory T cells. Sequenced by immunoSEQ multiplex PCR; TCRdb stores in-frame clones only, minus some. The profile shows approximately 82,000 clones, around 90% of them singletons. Sequenced sample: Tregs sorted from blood. All receptors derive from a human donor in good health. Both conserved end residues are part of each CDR3. Fields, in order: clone size, D gene, J gene, V gene, CDR3 DNA, CDR3 protein. A D gene is named only where the DNA matches it firmly. Expanded clones get a size class; other rows say once, few or many, or leave the size out.

NA,NA,TRBJ1-1,TRBV4-1,TGCGCCAGCAGCCAAAGCGCAGGATGGGGTCTAGGGGTGAACACTGAAGCTTTCTTT,CASSQSAGWGLGVNTEAFF
NA,TRBD1,TRBJ2-2,TRBV27,TGTGCCAGCAGTATCGACAGGGTTGTTCAGGGCGGGGAGCTGTTTTTT,CASSIDRVVQGGELFF
few,NA,TRBJ1-1,TRBV6-4,TGTGCCAGCAGTGACTCAGCAGGGAACACTGAAGCTTTCTTT,CASSDSAGNTEAFF
NA,NA,TRBJ2-3,TRBV7-2,TGTGCCAGCAGCCCTTCACAGGCGGCAGATACGCAGTATTTT,CASSPSQAADTQYF
NA,NA,TRBJ2-7,TRBV7-9,TGTGCCAGCAGCCCGGGGCCCAGATACGAGCAGTACTTC,CASSPGPRYEQYF
NA,NA,TRBJ1-1,TRBV7-9,TGTGCCAGCAGCTCCCGAGAGAGGTATGAAGCTTTCTTT,CASSSRERYEAFF
NA,NA,TRBJ1-1,TRBV2,TGTGCCAGCAGTGGAGCGTCTGAAGCTTTCTTT,CASSGASEAFF
NA,NA,TRBJ2-5,TRBV6-5,TGTGCCAGCACTCGTCGGGGGGAGACCCAGTACTTC,CASTRRGETQYF
NA,NA,TRBJ1-1,TRBV6-1,TGTGCCAGCAGTATGGCAGGGGTGAACACTGAAGCTTTCTTT,CASSMAGVNTEAFF
NA,TRBD2,TRBJ2-2,TRBV5-1,TGCGCCAGCAGCTTGGTTGCTAGCGGCAGGACCGGGGAGCTGTTTTTT,CASSLVASGRTGELFF
NA,NA,TRBJ2-5,TRBV29-1,TGCAGCGCCCTACACAGGGAGACCCAGTACTTC,CSALHRETQYF
NA,NA,TRBJ2-2,TRBV14,TGTGCCAGCAGCCATCCGACGGGGGCCGGGGAGCTGTTTTTT,CASSHPTGAGELFF
NA,TRBD1,TRBJ1-5,TRBV19,TGTGCCAGTAGTATAGTGGGGCAGGGGGCTATAAATCAGCCCCAGCATTTT,CASSIVGQGAINQPQHF
NA,NA,TRBJ2-5,TRBV30,TGTGCCTGGGGTGAGACCCAGTACTTC,CAWGETQYF
NA,NA,TRBJ2-4,TRBV28,TGTGCCAGCAGTCTCGGTTGGGGGGGCCTAGCCAAAAACATTCAGTACTTC,CASSLGWGGLAKNIQYF
once,NA,TRBJ1-3,TRBV19,TGTGCCAGTAGTATTGCCACAGCGCGGGGCTCTGGAAACACCATATATTTT,CASSIATARGSGNTIYF
NA,NA,TRBJ2-7,TRBV10-3,TGTGCCATCAGTGCAGCGGGACAGACGGGAGAGCAGTACTTC,CAISAAGQTGEQYF
NA,NA,TRBJ2-3,TRBV11-3,TGTGCCAGCAGCTTAGGGAGTACGCAGTATTTT,CASSLGSTQYF
NA,NA,TRBJ2-5,TRBV6-5,TGTGCCAGCAGTTTCGGACTGACTCAAGAGACCCAGTACTTC,CASSFGLTQETQYF
NA,NA,TRBJ1-2,TRBV4-3,TGCGCCAGCAGCCAAGACAGGGCTCTCTATGGCTACACCTTC,CASSQDRALYGYTF
NA,TRBD1,TRBJ1-1,TRBV6-6,TGTGCCAGCAGTTATCAGGGGGGGAACACTGAAGCTTTCTTT,CASSYQGGNTEAFF
NA,NA,TRBJ2-5,TRBV27,TGTGCCCATTCCCGGAGCGGGCAAGAGACCCAGTACTTC,CAHSRSGQETQYF
NA,TRBD1,TRBJ2-6,TRBV18,TGTGCCAGCTCACTAGGACAGGGAGAGTCCAACGTCCTGACTTTC,CASSLGQGESNVLTF
NA,TRBD2,TRBJ2-1,TRBV10-3,TGTGCCATCAAACCGGGACTAGCCTCGGAGCAGTTCTTC,CAIKPGLASEQFF
once,TRBD2,TRBJ2-3,TRBV9,TGTGCCAGCAGCGTAGGGGGGACTACCCAAAGCACAGATACGCAGTATTTT,CASSVGGTTQSTDTQYF
NA,NA,TRBJ2-7,TRBV29-1,TGCAGCGTTGACCAGCAGTACTTC,CSVDQQYF
NA,NA,TRBJ1-1,TRBV19,TGTGCCAGTAGTTCACCCCAGGGGCGCTTAAACACTGAAGCTTTCTTT,CASSSPQGRLNTEAFF
NA,TRBD2,TRBJ2-1,TRBV5-5,TGTGCCAGCAGTAGCGGGGGGGCCGGGTACAATGAGCAGTTCTTC,CASSSGGAGYNEQFF
NA,TRBD1,TRBJ1-2,TRBV7-9,TGTGCCAGCAGCTCGAGGGGGCTTGGCTACACCTTC,CASSSRGLGYTF
NA,NA,TRBJ2-2,TRBV5-5,TGTGCCGGGAATACTAGAGCCACAAGCTCCGGGGAGCTGTTTTTT,CAGNTRATSSGELFF
NA,TRBD1,TRBJ1-4,TRBV6-6,TGTGCCAGCAGTCGTCTTCGAACAGGGGGTGAAAAACTGTTTTTT,CASSRLRTGGEKLFF
NA,TRBD1,TRBJ2-3,TRBV30,TGTGCCTGGAGTAACGGGGACAGGACCGCAGATACGCAGTATTTT,CAWSNGDRTADTQYF
NA,NA,TRBJ2-2,TRBV2,TGTGCCAGTGTCTACTTGAACACCGGGGAGCTGTTTTTT,CASVYLNTGELFF
NA,TRBD1,TRBJ2-7,TRBV5-4,TGTGCCAGCAGCAGTCCCGGGACAGGGCCACTACAGTACTTC,CASSSPGTGPLQYF
NA,NA,TRBJ2-6,TRBV4-1,TGCGCCAGCAGCCAAGAGGGCCCCTCTGTTTCTGGGGCCAACGTCCTGACTTTC,CASSQEGPSVSGANVLTF
NA,NA,TRBJ2-7,TRBV7-9,TGTGCCAGCAGCTTGGGGGGTGGCAGACCATACTACGAGCAGTACTTC,CASSLGGGRPYYEQYF
NA,NA,TRBJ1-2,TRBV6-5,TGTGCCAGCAGTTATAGGGAATCGGGCTATGGCTACACCTTC,CASSYRESGYGYTF
NA,TRBD1,TRBJ1-6,TRBV7-8,TGTGCCAGCAGCCCCCCCGAAGGACAGGGGACTTCACCCCTCCACTTT,CASSPPEGQGTSPLHF
NA,NA,TRBJ2-3,TRBV5-4,TGTGCCAGCAGACAGGGATTCTTCACAGATACGCAGTATTTT,CASRQGFFTDTQYF
NA,TRBD1,TRBJ1-1,TRBV5-1,TGCGCCAGCGGACGGGACAGCATGAACACTGAAGCTTTCTTT,CASGRDSMNTEAFF
NA,TRBD1,TRBJ1-1,TRBV5-1,TGCGCCAGCAGCACGGGACAGGGAATAGCTGAAGCTTTCTTT,CASSTGQGIAEAFF
NA,NA,TRBJ1-1,TRBV5-1,TGCGCCAGCACTAGTAGGGGATCGAACACTGAAGCTTTCTTT,CASTSRGSNTEAFF
NA,NA,TRBJ1-2,TRBV4-3,TGCGCCAGCAGCCAAGATCCGGCAGCCTATGGCTACACCTTC,CASSQDPAAYGYTF
NA,NA,TRBJ2-7,TRBV2,TGTGCCAGCAGTCGGAGACTGATATCCTACGAGCAGTACTTC,CASSRRLISYEQYF
NA,NA,TRBJ1-1,TRBV6-1,TGTGCCAGCAGTGTGATGTCTGAAGCTTTCTTT,CASSVMSEAFF
NA,NA,TRBJ1-3,TRBV18,TGTGCCAGCTCACCAACAAGGGGCAATCGGGGAAACACCATATATTTT,CASSPTRGNRGNTIYF
NA,NA,TRBJ2-7,TRBV10-3,TGTGCCATCAGGGAGGACTATTCCCACGAGCAGTACTTC,CAIREDYSHEQYF
NA,NA,TRBJ1-1,TRBV7-2,TGTGCCAGCAGCTCAACCGGGACACTTAACACTGAAGCTTTCTTT,CASSSTGTLNTEAFF
NA,TRBD1,TRBJ2-7,TRBV27,TGTGCCAGCAAAGGGGGCCATCGATACGAGCAGTACTTC,CASKGGHRYEQYF
NA,TRBD1,TRBJ1-2,TRBV5-5,TGTGCCAGCAGCCGCGGACAGGGGGCGCTTGGCTACACCTTC,CASSRGQGALGYTF
NA,TRBD2,TRBJ2-7,TRBV7-9,TGTGCCAGCAGCTTTGGAGCGGGGGGCATGGGGGAGCAGTACTTC,CASSFGAGGMGEQYF
NA,NA,TRBJ1-2,TRBV2,TGTGCCAGCAGTGAGTCGAGAGGGAGGGATGGCTACACCTTC,CASSESRGRDGYTF
NA,NA,TRBJ1-1,TRBV5-1,TGCGCCAGCAGCGGTGATGGACAGTCCACTGAAGCTTTCTTT,CASSGDGQSTEAFF
NA,TRBD1,TRBJ1-4,TRBV2,TGTGCCAGCCAGGGGCCCCCGGGACAGGAGGCGGCTAATGAAAAACTGTTTTTT,CASQGPPGQEAANEKLFF
once,NA,TRBJ1-2,TRBV10-2,TGCGCCAGCAGCGGACAGATCTATGGCTACACCTTC,CASSGQIYGYTF
NA,NA,TRBJ2-6,TRBV9,TGTGCCAGCAGCTCCCCCAGGCGGGCCAACGTCCTGACTTTC,CASSSPRRANVLTF
NA,NA,TRBJ2-1,TRBV2,TGTGCCAGCAAACTAGTACATGAGCAGTTCTTC,CASKLVHEQFF
NA,NA,TRBJ2-2,TRBV11-2,TGTGCCAGCAGCTTAGCCAGCATCGGGGAGCTGTTTTTT,CASSLASIGELFF
NA,TRBD2,TRBJ2-7,TRBV6-6,TGTGCCAGCAGTTCCGGGACTAGTATTTTCGACGAGCAGTACTTC,CASSSGTSIFDEQYF